What follows are 10 T cell receptor beta chains derived from one specimen sequenced in a study of blood T cell repertoires in COVID-19. This table comes from immunoSEQ multiplex PCR, and its TCRdb copy is limited to in-frame clones, with some not included. The sample lists around 210,000 clones, 65% to 90% occurring once. The sequencing sample was made of peripheral blood. The receptors shown here come from a middle-aged man with COVID-19, enrolled during active disease.

The V gene is TRBV5-1, the J gene TRBJ2-5, with TRBD1 matching over 9 bases. CDR1 and CDR2 (germline): SGHRS, YFSETQ. With 0 bases clipped from V and 9 bases from J, the junction kept 9 bases outside the gene matches. The CDR3 runs 15 residues. Written as DNA, the CDR3 is TGCGCCAGCAGCTTGGTAGGACAGGGGAGGGAGGCCCAGTACTTC. This sequence encodes CASSLVGQGREAQYF.

The V and J genes are TRBV6-5 and TRBJ2-2; D is perhaps TRBD1 (6 bases). The V end was cut by 6 bases, the J end by 2 bases, with 7 bases between. Germline V CDR1 and CDR2: MNHEY, SVGAGI. The CDR3 sequence is 13 residues long. The CDR3 region is CASRQGNTGELFF. The CDR3 DNA is TGTGCCAGCAGACAGGGCAACACCGGGGAGCTGTTTTTT.

The chain employs TRBV29-1 and TRBJ1-2; TRBD1 might be the D (5 bases). CDR1 and CDR2 (germline): SQVTM, ANQGSEA. V gave up 1 base and J gave up 2 bases, with 11 bases separating them. CDR3 length: 14 amino acids. The CDR3 sequence is CSVEAGQINYGYTF. The CDR3 bases are TGCAGCGTTGAAGCAGGGCAGATCAACTATGGCTACACCTTC.

Notes on this clone: At one end, the junction sequence differs from germline, possibly due to a read error. The identical CDR3 is also encoded by other nucleotide sequences in the sample. The chain has TRBV7-6 and TRBJ2-7, with 8 bases that match TRBD2. Germline CDR1 and CDR2: SGHVS and FNYEAQ. The CDR3 spans 13 residues. The DNA of the CDR3 is TGTGCCAGCAGCCTAGCGGGCAGCTACGAGCAGTACTTC. It yields the protein CASSLAGSYEQYF.

The chain links TRBV19 to TRBJ1-1; no clear D gene. This CDR3 has 13 residues. Trimming shortened V by 5 bases and J by 5 bases, and 12 bases separated the two germline ends. Germline V CDR1 and CDR2: LNHDA, SQIVND (reference sequence). Here the CDR3 reads CASSQQAGTEAFF. The CDR3 coding sequence is TGTGCCAGTAGTCAGCAGGCGGGGACTGAAGCTTTCTTT.

This clone was detected only once. The chain couples TRBV15 to TRBJ1-6; TRBD1 matches at 9 bases. V trimming: 3 bases; J trimming: 9 bases; junction bases outside the gene matches: 6. Germline values: CDR1 LNHNV, CDR2 YYDKDF (reference sequence). The length of the CDR3 is 15 residues. The CDR3 region has the DNA TGTGCCACCAGCAGTACAGGGGGCCTGGCTTCACCCCTCCACTTT. As protein: CATSSTGGLASPLHF.

This clone was seen just once. The chain employs TRBV6-5 and TRBJ1-3, with 10 bases fitting TRBD1. This CDR3 is 15 amino acids long. The trim removed 6 bases at V and 2 bases at J, leaving 4 bases unmatched. Germline V gene lookup returns CDR1 MNHEY and CDR2 SVGAGI. The CDR3 DNA follows: TGTGCCAGCAGACATGACAGGGGGCCTGGAAACACCATATATTTT. Its translation is CASRHDRGPGNTIYF.

The V gene is TRBV3-1 (or the pseudogene TRBV3-2), the J gene TRBJ2-7; TRBD1 matches 12 bases. This CDR3 has 17 residues. Per germline, CDR1 LGHDT and CDR2 YNNKEL (reference sequence). Trimming took 1 base from V and 6 from J; bases not matched to a gene: 10. CDR3 protein: CASSQVTGTGGMSEQYF. The CDR3, as DNA: TGTGCCAGCAGCCAAGTTACCGGGACAGGGGGCATGAGCGAGCAGTACTTC.

This sequence joins TRBV5-1 and TRBJ2-6; D not certain. This CDR3 is 16 amino acids long. From germline, CDR1 is SGHRS and CDR2 YFSETQ. Trimming took off 0 bases at V and 0 bases at J, with 7 bases between the two ends. In DNA form, the CDR3 reads TGCGCCAGCAGCTTGGGCGGATTCTCTGGGGCCAACGTCCTGACTTTC. As protein: CASSLGGFSGANVLTF.

The chain employs TRBV6-5 and TRBJ2-5; a weak D match, TRBD2 (5 bases). The CDR3 is made up of 13 amino acids. Germline loops: CDR1 MNHEY, CDR2 SVGAGI. Trimming pared 6 bases from V and 5 bases from J, leaving 13 bases between. CDR3 region: CASRLEGVETQYF. The CDR3 DNA is TGTGCCAGCAGACTAGAGGGTGTGGAGACCCAGTACTTC.